The rows below give T cell receptor beta chains drawn from one sample of a study of blood T cell repertoires in COVID-19. Only in-frame clones appear in the TCRdb table, and some are missing; sequencing was by immunoSEQ multiplex PCR. The data hold 120,000 to 150,000 clones, with approximately 85% observed a single time. The specimen was peripheral blood. The receptors derive from a man aged 45-60 years with acute or convalescent COVID-19. Both conserved end residues are part of each CDR3. The order of the fields is CDR3 DNA, CDR3 protein, D gene, V gene, J gene, clone size. D genes are given only for firm matches. Not all rows give a size; the values are once, few, many and, for expanded clones, a class.

TGTGCCAGCACGCGCCCCACAGGTGAAGCTTTCTTT	CASTRPTGEAFF	NA	TRBV6-5	TRBJ1-1	once
TGTGCCAGCAGTTTTAGGGGAAGATACGAGCAGTACTTC	CASSFRGRYEQYF	NA	TRBV12-3/TRBV12-4	TRBJ2-7	NA
TGTGCCAGCAGTTATACAGGGAGGGGTCAGCCCCAGCATTTT	CASSYTGRGQPQHF	NA	TRBV6-5	TRBJ1-5	NA
TGCGCCAGCTCCGGGACAGTTAACACCGGGGAGCTGTTTTTT	CASSGTVNTGELFF	TRBD1	TRBV5-1	TRBJ2-2	NA
TGCGCCAGCACCGGGGACATTTCTAACTATGGCTACACCTTC	CASTGDISNYGYTF	NA	TRBV4-1	TRBJ1-2	NA
TGTGCCAGCAGCCAGGTATCGGGGGGAAGGTCAGATACGCAGTATTTT	CASSQVSGGRSDTQYF	TRBD2	TRBV14	TRBJ2-3	NA
TGTGCCAGCAGCGTAAACACCAATCAGCCCCAGCATTTT	CASSVNTNQPQHF	NA	TRBV9	TRBJ1-5	NA
TGTGCCAGCAGTTTGCGACAGGGCCTAAATGAAAAACTGTTTTTT	CASSLRQGLNEKLFF	TRBD1	TRBV28	TRBJ1-4	once
TGTGCCAGCAGCCCCAGGGCGGGGGCGGTCACCGGGGAGCTGTTTTTT	CASSPRAGAVTGELFF	NA	TRBV9	TRBJ2-2	NA
TGTGCCAGCAGTGACACCGGGGGTTCAGGCACAGATACGCAGTATTTT	CASSDTGGSGTDTQYF	NA	TRBV6-4	TRBJ2-3	NA
TGTGCCAGCACAGGGGGCAAAAACATTCAGTACTTC	CASTGGKNIQYF	TRBD1	TRBV12-3/TRBV12-4	TRBJ2-4	once
TGTGCCAGCACCGACGGGGGGGCGGGGTCACCCCTCCACTTT	CASTDGGAGSPLHF	NA	TRBV2	TRBJ1-6	NA
TGTGCCAGCGGGGGGACAGGGGCAGAAAAACTGTTTTTT	CASGGTGAEKLFF	TRBD1	TRBV6-5	TRBJ1-4	NA
TGTGCCTGGAGTAGGGGCTCTGGAAACACCATATATTTT	CAWSRGSGNTIYF	NA	TRBV30	TRBJ1-3	few
TGTGCCAGCAGCGGTACAGGGGGCGGCGAGCAGTACTTC	CASSGTGGGEQYF	TRBD1	TRBV5-6	TRBJ2-7	NA
TGCGCCAGCAGCACCCTAGCGGACTCTTACGAGCAGTACTTC	CASSTLADSYEQYF	TRBD2	TRBV5-1	TRBJ2-7	NA
TGTGCCAGCTCACCACCGGGACACAGGTTTGGGGAGACCCAGTACTTC	CASSPPGHRFGETQYF	NA	TRBV18	TRBJ2-5	NA
TGTGCCAGCAGTCATCAGGGGGCGCGTGGCTACACCTTC	CASSHQGARGYTF	TRBD1	TRBV28	TRBJ1-2	NA
TGTGCCAGCACCCGAGGGCCAACTAATGAAAAACTGTTTTTT	CASTRGPTNEKLFF	NA	TRBV6-5	TRBJ1-4	once
TGTGCCAGCAGATCCAGCGACAGGGTCTACGAGCAGTACTTC	CASRSSDRVYEQYF	TRBD1	TRBV6-5	TRBJ2-7	once
TGTGCCAGCAGGGACAGCTACACCTTC	CASRDSYTF	NA	TRBV2	TRBJ1-2	NA
TGTGCCAGCAGCGTGGCTCAGACAAGAAATTCACCCCTCCACTTT	CASSVAQTRNSPLHF	NA	TRBV9	TRBJ1-6	NA
TGCAGTGCTAGATCGGGTCACGAGCAGTACTTC	CSARSGHEQYF	NA	TRBV20-1	TRBJ2-7	NA
TGTGCCCTCGTAGCGGGGAGGGACTCCGAGCAGTACTTC	CALVAGRDSEQYF	TRBD2	TRBV30	TRBJ2-7	NA
TGTGCCAGCAGCGGACAGGGTTCCAACGAGCAGTACTTC	CASSGQGSNEQYF	TRBD1	TRBV7-9	TRBJ2-7	NA
TGTGCCAGCAGTGAAGGGACAGCCACCGGGGAGCTGTTTTTT	CASSEGTATGELFF	NA	TRBV6-1	TRBJ2-2	NA
TGTGCCAGCAGCCCCGGACTAGCGGGAGGTGAGCAGTTCTTC	CASSPGLAGGEQFF	TRBD2	TRBV11-2	TRBJ2-1	NA
TGTGCCAGCAGCTTCCAGGGCGTCACCGGGGAGCTGTTTTTT	CASSFQGVTGELFF	NA	TRBV11-1	TRBJ2-2	NA
TGTGCCAGCAGGCTACTCACCGGGACTAGATGGTTCTTC	CASRLLTGTRWFF	TRBD2	TRBV6-5	TRBJ2-1	few
TGTGCCAGTAGTACCAACGCGGGACTAGAAGTCAACGAGCAGTACTTC	CASSTNAGLEVNEQYF	TRBD2	TRBV19	TRBJ2-7	NA
TGTGCTAGCAGCCCCCGGCAGGGTGCGGAGACCCAGTACTTC	CASSPRQGAETQYF	NA	TRBV7-7	TRBJ2-5	NA
TGTGCCAGCAGCGTGCCCACTAGCGGGGGTCACAATGAGCAGTTCTTC	CASSVPTSGGHNEQFF	TRBD2	TRBV9	TRBJ2-1	NA
TGTGCCAGTAGGGGTTGGGACAGTAATCACGAGCAGTACTTC	CASRGWDSNHEQYF	TRBD1	TRBV19	TRBJ2-7	NA
TGCGCCAGCAGTGAGTCTGGAGGGGTCTCCTACGAGCAGTACTTC	CASSESGGVSYEQYF	NA	TRBV10-2	TRBJ2-7	NA
TGTGCCAGCACCTGGGGCGGCGGTGGCTACACCTTC	CASTWGGGGYTF	NA	TRBV6-5	TRBJ1-2	NA
TGTGCCAGCAGGGACAGGGTTTCACCCCTCCACTTT	CASRDRVSPLHF	TRBD1	TRBV6-5	TRBJ1-6	NA
TGTGCCAGCAGGACAGGGACGGGGGCCAACGTCCTGACTTTC	CASRTGTGANVLTF	TRBD1	TRBV3-1/TRBV3-2	TRBJ2-6	NA
TGTGCCAGCAGCCAACAACTCACCCTCACCTATGGCTACACCTTC	CASSQQLTLTYGYTF	NA	TRBV3-1/TRBV3-2	TRBJ1-2	NA
TGTGCCAGCAGCTGGGACAGCTTGAACACCGGGGAGCTGTTTTTT	CASSWDSLNTGELFF	TRBD1	TRBV6-6	TRBJ2-2	NA
TGTGCCAGCAGCGGCAGGCAGGTGGGCGAGCAGTACTTC	CASSGRQVGEQYF	NA	TRBV4-2	TRBJ2-7	NA
TGTGCCAGCACATACTTACAGAACTCTGGAAACACCATATATTTT	CASTYLQNSGNTIYF	NA	TRBV5-6	TRBJ1-3	few
TGCAGCGCCTTGTGGGCGGGGAACACTGAAGCTTTCTTT	CSALWAGNTEAFF	NA	TRBV29-1	TRBJ1-1	NA
TGTGCCAGCAAGGCGTTGGGCCTACCCTACAATGAGCAGTTCTTC	CASKALGLPYNEQFF	NA	TRBV6-6	TRBJ2-1	NA
TGTGCCAGCAGAAGACTAGCGGGGCTCACCGGGGAGCTGTTTTTT	CASRRLAGLTGELFF	TRBD2	TRBV6-5	TRBJ2-2	NA
TGTGCCAGCAGCCGGGTTGAGACCCAGTACTTC	CASSRVETQYF	NA	TRBV11-3	TRBJ2-5	NA
TGTGCCAGCAGCCCCCGGACTAGCGGATACAATGAGCAGTTCTTC	CASSPRTSGYNEQFF	TRBD2	TRBV9	TRBJ2-1	NA
TGTGCCAGTACCCGGGACAGGGGACCCCTCCACTTT	CASTRDRGPLHF	TRBD1	TRBV19	TRBJ1-6	NA
TGTGCCAGCGGGGTAGCGGGAGGTCGCACAGATACGCAGTATTTT	CASGVAGGRTDTQYF	TRBD2	TRBV6-5	TRBJ2-3	few
TGTGCCAGTACCCAGGTCTATAGCAATCAGCCCCAGCATTTT	CASTQVYSNQPQHF	NA	TRBV19	TRBJ1-5	NA
TGTGCCAGCAGCGTAGGGACAGGGGGCTTGGTGGGCTACACCTTC	CASSVGTGGLVGYTF	TRBD1	TRBV9	TRBJ1-2	NA